These 8 T cell receptor beta chains were sequenced from one sample in a study of cytomegalovirus exposure and HLA in healthy donors. 60 Vbeta and 13 Jbeta primers were used in PCR. Produced via immunoSEQ multiplex PCR; TCRdb's table is partial and in-frame only. The sample yields 180,000 or so clones, roughly 74% seen once. Sequencing was performed on PBMCs. These receptor sequences come from a woman aged 40 to 50 in good health and CMV-seropositive.

The chain has TRBV11-2 and TRBJ1-2, with 8 nucleotides matching TRBD1. With 6 bases clipped from V and 1 base from J, the junction kept 10 bases outside the gene matches. The germline CDR1 and CDR2 sequences are SGHAT and FQNNGV. The CDR3 extends over 16 amino acids. CDR3 loop: CASRRWGQAINYGYTF. Here the CDR3 DNA reads TGTGCCAGCAGGCGGTGGGGACAGGCAATTAACTATGGCTACACCTTC.

CDR3 coding DNA: TGTGCCAGCTCACCTGACAGGGGAAATGGCTACACCTTC. Amino acid sequence: CASSPDRGNGYTF. The rearrangement links TRBV18 to TRBJ1-2, with 8 bases fitting TRBD1. V was clipped by 3 bases and J by 6 bases; unmatched bases: 3. The CDR3 is 13 residues long. Germline assignment: CDR1 KGHSH and CDR2 LQKENI.

CDR3: CASSPSTSQETQYF. The CDR3 DNA sequence: TGTGCCAGCAGCCCCTCGACTAGCCAAGAGACCCAGTACTTC. V usage is TRBV7-3 and J usage is TRBJ2-5, with D perhaps TRBD2 (6 bases). V lost 5 bases and J 1 base, leaving 11 bases between the germline ends. Germline V gene lookup returns CDR1 SGHTA and CDR2 FQGTGA. There are 14 residues in the CDR3.

The V gene is TRBV5-1, the J gene TRBJ2-5; D is uncertain. With 0 bases removed from V and 4 bases from J, the gap between germline ends came to 13 bases. The CDR3 sequence is 15 residues long. CDR1 SGHRS and CDR2 YFSETQ come from the germline V gene. The chain's CDR3 is CASSLGGPAGETQYF. The CDR3 DNA sequence: TGCGCCAGCAGCTTGGGTGGTCCAGCAGGAGAGACCCAGTACTTC.

This clone showed up just a few times. The chain's CDR3 is CASSHGQGNIQYF. CDR3 nucleotide sequence: TGTGCCAGCAGCCACGGACAGGGAAACATTCAGTACTTC. The rearrangement links TRBV7-9 to TRBJ2-4, with 8 bases that match TRBD1. The J segment lost 6 bases and the V segment lost 5 bases, leaving 3 bases of the junction unmatched. The CDR3 is 13 amino acids. Looked up from germline, CDR1 is SEHNR and CDR2 is FQNEAQ (reference sequence).

The chain recombines TRBV7-9 with TRBJ2-5; TRBD1 is a possible D gene (7 bases). Trimming pared 4 bases from V and 1 base from J, leaving 10 bases between. The CDR3 totals 14 residues. In germline, CDR1 is SEHNR, CDR2 FQNEAQ (reference sequence). CDR3 sequence: CASSSGGLQETQYF. As DNA, the CDR3 is TGTGCCAGCAGCTCAGGGGGACTCCAAGAGACCCAGTACTTC.

The chain uses TRBV28 and TRBJ2-3, with D possibly matching TRBD2 (6 bases). The germline CDR1 and CDR2 sequences are MDHEN and SYDVKM. Deletions cut 3 bases from V and 4 bases from J, with 11 bases between. The CDR3 extends over 14 amino acids. As DNA, the CDR3 is TGTGCCAGCAGTTTCCCCCTAGCGTCAGATACGCAGTATTTT. Amino acids: CASSFPLASDTQYF.

This clone was counted only a few times. One end of the junction varies from germline; a read error may be responsible. The V and J genes are TRBV30 and TRBJ1-2, with 7 bases aligning to TRBD1. Germline lookup yields CDR1 GTSNPN and CDR2 SVGIG (reference sequence). The CDR3 sequence is 12 residues long. CDR3 sequence (DNA): TGTGCCCGGAGGGGGCCAGGGTGTGGCTACACCTTC. Its protein is CARRGPGCGYTF.